The source of this T cell receptor beta chain is a study of response to subunit inactivated influenza vaccine. Study-level findings and limits: Few new T cells, the authors suggested, are recruited by each seasonal influenza vaccination.

Of note for this clonotype: What it binds is not known.

The germline V gene encodes CDR1 SGDLS and CDR2 YYNGEE. V was cut by 0 bases and J by 6 bases, with 13 bases left in between. The CDR3 has 15 amino acids. TCRdb redid the calling of the RT-PCR reads with MiXCR, one entry per CDR3 protein. The sample carries about 310,000 distinct CDR3 sequences, about 20% recorded once. The sample here was PBMCs from blood, taken less than 22 months after vaccination. V gene TRBV9 combines with J gene TRBJ1-5; maybe TRBD1 (6 bases). The clonotype comes from a man between 50 and 70 years old who received an inactivated influenza vaccine. Here the CDR3 reads CASSVGSQGSQPQHF. The CDR3 DNA sequence: TGTGCCAGCAGCGTAGGGTCACAGGGAAGTCAGCCCCAGCATTTT.